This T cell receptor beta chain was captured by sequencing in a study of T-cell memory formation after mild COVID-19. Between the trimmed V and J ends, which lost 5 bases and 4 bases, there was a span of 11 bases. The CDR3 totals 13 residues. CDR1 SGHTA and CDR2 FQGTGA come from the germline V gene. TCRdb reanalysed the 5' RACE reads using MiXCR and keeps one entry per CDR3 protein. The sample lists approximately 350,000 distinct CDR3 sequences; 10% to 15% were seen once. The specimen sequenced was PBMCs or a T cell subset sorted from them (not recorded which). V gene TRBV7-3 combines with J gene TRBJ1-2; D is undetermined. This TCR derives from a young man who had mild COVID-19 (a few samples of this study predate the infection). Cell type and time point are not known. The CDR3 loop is CASSVGPSYGYTF. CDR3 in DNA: TGTGCCAGCAGCGTAGGCCCAAGCTATGGCTACACCTTC. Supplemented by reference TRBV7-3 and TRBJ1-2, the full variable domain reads GAGVSQTPSNKVTEKGKYVELRCDPISGHTALYWYRQSLGQGPEFLIYFQGTGAADDSGLPNDRFFAVRPEGSVSTLKIQRTERGDSAVYLCASSVGPSYGYTFGSGTRLTVV.